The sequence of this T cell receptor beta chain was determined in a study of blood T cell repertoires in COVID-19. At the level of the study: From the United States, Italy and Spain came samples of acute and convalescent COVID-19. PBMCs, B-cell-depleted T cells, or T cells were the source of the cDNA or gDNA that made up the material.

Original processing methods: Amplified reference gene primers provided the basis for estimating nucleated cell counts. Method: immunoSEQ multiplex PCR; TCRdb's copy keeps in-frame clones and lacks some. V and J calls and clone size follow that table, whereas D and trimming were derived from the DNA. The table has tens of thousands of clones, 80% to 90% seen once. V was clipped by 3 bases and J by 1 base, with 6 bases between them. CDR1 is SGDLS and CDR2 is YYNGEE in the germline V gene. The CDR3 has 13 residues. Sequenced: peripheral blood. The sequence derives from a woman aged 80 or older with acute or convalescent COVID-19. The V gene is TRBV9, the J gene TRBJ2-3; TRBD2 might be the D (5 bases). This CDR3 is CASSARGTDTQYF. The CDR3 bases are TGTGCCAGCAGCGCGCGGGGCACAGATACGCAGTATTTT.